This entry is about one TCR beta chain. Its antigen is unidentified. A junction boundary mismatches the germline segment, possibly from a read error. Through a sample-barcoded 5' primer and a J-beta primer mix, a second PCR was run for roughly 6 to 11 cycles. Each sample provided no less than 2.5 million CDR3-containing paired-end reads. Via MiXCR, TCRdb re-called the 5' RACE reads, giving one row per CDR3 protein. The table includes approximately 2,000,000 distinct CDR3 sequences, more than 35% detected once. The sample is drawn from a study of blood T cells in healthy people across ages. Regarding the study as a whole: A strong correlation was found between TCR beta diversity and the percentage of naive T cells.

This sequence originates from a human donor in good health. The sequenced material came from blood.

The CDR3 spells CASSLGTSEWDTQYF. CDR3 DNA: TGTGCTAGCAGCCTGGGGACTAGCGAATGGGATACGCAGTATTTT. The rearrangement links TRBV7-7 to TRBJ2-3, with 10 nucleotides matching TRBD2. The CDR3 has 15 amino acids. Germline V gene lookup returns CDR1 SSHAT and CDR2 FNYEAQ (reference sequence). The variable domain in full, completed from reference TRBV7-7 and TRBJ2-3, reads GAGVSQSPRYKVTKRGQDVTLRCDPISSHATLYWYQQALGQGPEFLTYFNYEAQPDKSGLPSDRFSAERPEGSISTLTIQRTEQRDSAMYRCASSLGTSEWDTQYFGPGTRLTVL.